Many counts were recorded for the clone carrying this TCR beta chain. Its target is not known. Methods described previously were used for bulk TCR libraries, and listed TCR primers were applied. Via MiXCR, TCRdb re-called the PCR reads, giving one row per CDR3 protein. The table includes under 600,000 distinct CDR3 sequences, over 20% detected once. The V and J ends lost 2 bases and 0 bases, in that order; junction bases with no gene match: 10. This CDR3 comprises 18 residues. From germline, CDR1 is KGHSH and CDR2 LQKENI. This entry is derived from a study of molecular identifiers for immune sequencing clone quantification. Regarding the study as a whole: Effector cells had over 99% of their molecules in clones above 20 RNA copies, while naive cells had under 1%. Because of identical TCR molecules sharing a barcode, sizes of highly expanded clones could be underestimated.

Construction of naive CD8 libraries employed roughly 20,000 to 1,000,000 sorted cells together with 10%, 30% or 50% RNA. The V gene is TRBV18, the J gene TRBJ2-4; 7 bases fit TRBD2. This receptor was identified in a human donor in good health. Some libraries in this study had Jurkat cell RNA spiked in. Sequencing used naive CD8+ T cells from blood, with Jurkat cell RNA spiked in. Subset denoted: FACS-sorted CD8+CD4-CCR7+CD45RA+ naive T cells. The CDR3 is CASSPGLADLLAKNIQYF. Here the CDR3 DNA reads TGTGCCAGCTCACCAGGGCTAGCGGACCTACTAGCCAAAAACATTCAGTACTTC.